This T cell receptor beta chain was identified during a study of T cell responses to AZD1222 COVID-19 vaccine. The V end was cut by 7 bases, the J end by 6 bases, with 24 bases between. The CDR3 length is 15 residues. Per the germline V gene, CDR1 is SQVTM and CDR2 is ANQGSEA. Findings of the study overall: The donors showed a predominance of white British ancestry and of females, with possible underestimation of clonal diversity. All repertoire sampling was performed exclusively after the peak T cell response.

A note on this clone: What it recognizes is unknown.

Produced via immunoSEQ multiplex PCR; TCRdb's table is partial and in-frame only. The data show 95,000 to 150,000 clones, 90% seen once. The chain is built from TRBV29-1 and TRBJ1-2; D may be TRBD1 (6 bases). The sequence was obtained from an adult who received the MenACWY meningococcal vaccine as a control. The source was peripheral blood, collected 28 days after the second dose of the MenACWY control vaccine. CDR3 bases: TGCAGCGCCCTACTAATGTCGGGGGGGGCGGATGGCTACACCTTC. Residues: CSALLMSGGADGYTF.